This T cell receptor beta chain was identified in a study of cytomegalovirus exposure and HLA in healthy donors. Notes on the study in general: Some TCR beta chains (over 150 of them) were listed as cytomegalovirus-associated.

The PCR ran on 60 Vbeta and 13 Jbeta primers. The repertoire was sequenced with immunoSEQ multiplex PCR; TCRdb's copy has only in-frame clones and lacks some. Altogether some 200,000 clones are present, around 80% being singletons, with the ten largest covering less than 7%. Trimming removed 6 bases from V and 7 bases from J, with 9 bases in between. CDR3 size: 12 residues. CDR1 is LNHDA, CDR2 SQIVND, per germline (reference sequence). Of note for this clone: The antigen is not known.

Though probably carrying unrecorded immune exposures, donors were nominally healthy at sampling. Material: PBMCs. The chain is built from TRBV19 and TRBJ2-2, with TRBD2 as a possible D gene (5 bases). This receptor was identified in a man aged 40-55 years in good health and CMV-seropositive. The CDR3 nucleotides are TGTGCCAGTAGAAACGACTACGGGGAGCTGTTTTTT. Its translation is CASRNDYGELFF.